This is a list of T cell receptor beta chains from one sample in a study of blood T cell repertoires in COVID-19. The assay was immunoSEQ multiplex PCR, and TCRdb's table has in-frame clones only and misses some. The data contain tens of thousands of clones, roughly 84% of them singletons. What was sequenced was peripheral blood. All receptors come from a man aged 80 or over in a cohort sampled during active COVID-19. CDR3s include the opening cysteine and the closing phenylalanine or tryptophan. A D gene is named only where the DNA matches it firmly. Part of the rows lack a size; the others show once, few, many or a class for expanded clones.

TRBV19	TRBJ2-1	.	TRBD1	CASSTTGEIRNEQFF	TGTGCCAGTAGTACTACAGGGGAGATAAGGAATGAGCAGTTCTTC
TRBV5-6	TRBJ2-7	.	.	CASSFTGLGYEQYF	TGTGCCAGCAGCTTTACAGGCTTAGGCTACGAGCAGTACTTC
TRBV5-6	TRBJ2-5	.	.	CASGQFNGETQYF	TGTGCCAGCGGACAGTTTAACGGGGAGACCCAGTACTTC
TRBV4-2	TRBJ1-4	once	TRBD1	CASSQGQGEKLFF	TGTGCCAGCAGCCAGGGACAGGGAGAAAAACTGTTTTTT
TRBV9	TRBJ1-1	.	.	CASSVDYGLNTEAFF	TGTGCCAGCAGCGTAGACTACGGATTGAACACTGAAGCTTTCTTT
TRBV3-1/TRBV3-2	TRBJ1-1	.	.	CASSLLSMNTEAFF	TGTGCCAGCAGCCTTTTGAGTATGAACACTGAAGCTTTCTTT
TRBV5-1	TRBJ1-2	.	TRBD1	CASSWTGLEGYTF	TGCGCCAGCAGCTGGACAGGGTTGGAGGGCTACACCTTC
TRBV18	TRBJ2-3	.	TRBD2	CASSPDLRGTTDTQYF	TGTGCCAGCTCACCTGACTTGCGGGGGACCACAGATACGCAGTATTTT
TRBV4-1	TRBJ2-7	few	TRBD2	CASSPGGTSSHEQYF	TGCGCCAGCAGCCCCGGCGGGACTAGCTCCCACGAGCAGTACTTC
TRBV4-3	TRBJ2-7	.	.	CASSQEVSARAYEQYF	TGCGCCAGCAGCCAAGAGGTCTCTGCCAGGGCCTACGAGCAGTACTTC
TRBV24-1	TRBJ2-3	.	TRBD1	CATSDPRQGADTQYF	TGTGCCACCAGTGACCCTAGACAGGGCGCAGATACGCAGTATTTT
TRBV19	TRBJ1-5	.	.	CASHSRGPQHF	TGTGCCAGTCACTCACGCGGACCCCAGCATTTT
TRBV6-2/TRBV6-3	TRBJ1-5	.	.	CASSPGGRNQPQHF	TGTGCCAGCAGCCCCGGGGGTCGCAATCAGCCCCAGCATTTT
TRBV30	TRBJ1-2	few	.	CAWSAQQGWGYTF	TGTGCCTGGAGTGCCCAACAGGGCTGGGGCTACACCTTC
TRBV9	TRBJ2-1	.	TRBD1	CASSASPGQGVVSEQFF	TGTGCCAGCAGCGCGTCCCCGGGACAGGGGGTCGTAAGTGAGCAGTTCTTC
TRBV6-2/TRBV6-3	TRBJ2-5	.	TRBD2	CASSPLRSGGKETQYF	TGTGCCAGCAGCCCCCTCCGCAGCGGGGGGAAAGAGACCCAGTACTTC
TRBV18	TRBJ2-7	few	TRBD1	CASSTSGTGFYEQYF	TGTGCCAGCTCGACGTCCGGGACAGGGTTTTACGAGCAGTACTTC
TRBV10-3	TRBJ1-1	.	.	CAISGGVNTEAFF	TGTGCCATCAGTGGCGGGGTGAACACTGAAGCTTTCTTT
TRBV6-2/TRBV6-3	TRBJ1-1	.	.	CASSSTGLTEAFF	TGTGCCAGCAGTTCTACAGGACTAACTGAAGCTTTCTTT
TRBV3-1/TRBV3-2	TRBJ1-2	.	.	CASSLTITGSYGYTF	TGTGCCAGCAGCCTCACAATTACAGGCAGCTATGGCTACACCTTC
TRBV3-1/TRBV3-2	TRBJ2-1	.	TRBD2	CASSQDRASGIDYNEQFF	TGTGCCAGCAGCCAAGATCGGGCTAGCGGGATAGACTACAATGAGCAGTTCTTC
TRBV5-4	TRBJ1-1	.	.	CASTLGGLMNTEAFF	TGTGCCAGCACCCTCGGGGGTTTGATGAACACTGAAGCTTTCTTT
TRBV2	TRBJ2-3	.	.	CASGTLVTDTQYF	TGTGCCAGTGGGACACTAGTGACAGATACGCAGTATTTT
TRBV2	TRBJ2-1	.	TRBD2	CASSERLGTSGSNEQFF	TGTGCCAGCAGTGAAAGATTGGGGACTAGCGGGAGCAATGAGCAGTTCTTC
TRBV18	TRBJ1-1	.	.	CASSLGQVGNTEAFF	TGTGCCAGCTCACTGGGACAAGTAGGGAACACTGAAGCTTTCTTT
TRBV15	TRBJ2-7	.	.	CATSRDGQPYEQYF	TGTGCCACCAGCAGAGATGGACAGCCCTACGAGCAGTACTTC
TRBV5-6	TRBJ1-2	.	.	CASSFGRTNYGYTF	TGTGCCAGCAGCTTTGGCAGGACAAACTATGGCTACACCTTC
TRBV6-5	TRBJ2-3	.	TRBD1	CASKDRGRRQYF	TGTGCCAGTAAGGACAGGGGCCGAAGGCAGTATTTT
TRBV7-3	TRBJ2-7	once	.	CASSPQGQSRYEQYF	TGTGCCAGCAGCCCCCAGGGGCAATCTCGCTACGAGCAGTACTTC
TRBV4-2	TRBJ2-5	.	.	CASSQDLSLANVLQETQYF	TGTGCCAGCAGCCAAGATCTTTCCCTAGCGAATGTCCTACAAGAGACCCAGTACTTC
TRBV2	TRBJ2-3	.	TRBD1	CASRDREIWTDTQYF	TGTGCCAGCCGGGACAGGGAGATTTGGACAGATACGCAGTATTTT
TRBV27	TRBJ1-2	.	TRBD1	CASRGTGVGGYTF	TGTGCCAGCAGGGGGACAGGGGTCGGAGGCTACACCTTC
TRBV19	TRBJ1-6	.	.	CASSIDLGTVSPLHF	TGTGCCAGTAGTATAGATCTTGGGACTGTCTCACCCCTCCACTTT
TRBV2	TRBJ1-2	.	.	CASSLDSVYGYTF	TGTGCCAGCAGCCTCGACAGTGTCTATGGCTACACCTTC
TRBV11-1	TRBJ2-1	.	.	CASSPPTSLHEQFF	TGTGCCAGCAGCCCTCCTACTAGTCTCCACGAGCAGTTCTTC
TRBV9	TRBJ2-5	.	TRBD2	CASSGGTSGTETQYF	TGTGCCAGCAGCGGTGGGACTAGCGGGACTGAGACCCAGTACTTC
TRBV6-5	TRBJ2-3	.	TRBD1	CASSRDRARADTQYF	TGTGCCAGCAGTCGGGACAGGGCTAGAGCAGATACGCAGTATTTT